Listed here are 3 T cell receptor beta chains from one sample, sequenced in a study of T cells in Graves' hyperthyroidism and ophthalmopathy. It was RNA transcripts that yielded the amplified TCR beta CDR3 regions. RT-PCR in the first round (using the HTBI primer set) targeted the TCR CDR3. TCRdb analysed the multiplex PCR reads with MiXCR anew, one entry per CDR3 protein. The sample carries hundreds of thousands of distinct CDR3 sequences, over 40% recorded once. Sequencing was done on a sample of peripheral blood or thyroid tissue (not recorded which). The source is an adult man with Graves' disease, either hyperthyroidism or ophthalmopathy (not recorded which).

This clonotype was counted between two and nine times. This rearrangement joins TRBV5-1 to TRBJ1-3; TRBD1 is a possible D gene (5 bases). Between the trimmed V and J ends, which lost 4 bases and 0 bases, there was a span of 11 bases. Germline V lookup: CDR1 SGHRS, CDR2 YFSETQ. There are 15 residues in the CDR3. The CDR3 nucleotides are TGCGCCAGCAGCGTCGACAGTCCCTCTGGAAACACCATATATTTT. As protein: CASSVDSPSGNTIYF.

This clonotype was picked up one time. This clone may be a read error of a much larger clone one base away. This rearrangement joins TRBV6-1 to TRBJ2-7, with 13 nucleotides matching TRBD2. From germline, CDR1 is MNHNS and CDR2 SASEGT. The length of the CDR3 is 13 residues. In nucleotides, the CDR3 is TGTGTCAGCGGGACTAGCGGGGTCTACGAGCAGTACTTC. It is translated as CVSGTSGVYEQYF.

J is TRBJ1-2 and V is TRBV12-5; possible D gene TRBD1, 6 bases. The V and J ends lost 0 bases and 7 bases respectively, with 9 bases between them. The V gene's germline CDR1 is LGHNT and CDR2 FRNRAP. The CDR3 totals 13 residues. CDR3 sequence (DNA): TGTGCTAGTGGTTTGGTAACGGGGGCTGGCTACACCTTC. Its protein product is CASGLVTGAGYTF.